The 4 T cell receptor beta chains below come from one sample, sequenced in a study of blood T cell repertoires in COVID-19. The assay was immunoSEQ multiplex PCR, and TCRdb's table has in-frame clones only and misses some. The sample carries 95,000 to 150,000 clones, around four fifths recorded once. The sample was peripheral blood. The receptors originated from a human donor in a cohort sampled during active COVID-19.

The rearrangement joins TRBV6-6 to TRBJ1-2; maybe TRBD1 (6 bases). The CDR3 has 14 residues. V was pared by 0 bases and J by 8 bases, with 13 bases between. The germline V gene encodes CDR1 MNHNY and CDR2 SVGAGI (reference sequence). This CDR3 reads CASSYSGNREGYTF. CDR3 coding DNA: TGTGCCAGCAGTTACTCGGGGAACAGGGAGGGCTACACCTTC.

The chain uses TRBV9 and TRBJ2-7, with 10 bases identical to TRBD1. V lost 0 bases and J lost 5; bases outside the gene matches: 2. CDR3 length equals 14 residues. Germline lookup yields CDR1 SGDLS and CDR2 YYNGEE. CDR3 sequence reads: CASSVGQGAHEQYF. The CDR3 region has the DNA TGTGCCAGCAGCGTAGGACAGGGGGCCCACGAGCAGTACTTC.

The gene calls are TRBV5-8 and TRBJ2-7; no definite D call. This CDR3 has 15 amino acids. CDR1 and CDR2 from the germline V gene are SGHTS and YDEGEE. V dropped 6 bases and J dropped 4 bases, with 20 bases sitting between them. The CDR3 is CASNNRVSVGYEQYF. CDR3 nucleotide sequence: TGTGCCAGCAACAACCGGGTGAGCGTAGGTTACGAGCAGTACTTC.

This chain connects TRBV11-2 to TRBJ1-3; D ambiguous. In germline, CDR1 is SGHAT, CDR2 FQNNGV. The CDR3 length is 14 residues. The germline V and J ends were trimmed by 5 bases and 0 bases, with 8 bases remaining between them. CDR3 sequence (DNA): TGTGCCAGCAGCAGAGTTATCTCTGGAAACACCATATATTTT. Amino acid sequence: CASSRVISGNTIYF. The whole variable domain, remainder taken from reference TRBV11-2 and TRBJ1-3, is EAGVAQSPRYKIIEKRQSVAFWCNPISGHATLYWYQQILGQGPKLLIQFQNNGVVDDSQLPKDRFSAERLKGVDSTLKIQPAKLEDSAVYLCASSRVISGNTIYFGEGSWLTVV.